This T cell receptor (beta chain) was identified during a study of blood T cell repertoires in COVID-19. The study recruited people aged 18 to 89 years across about two dozen US areas. Participants were placed into cohorts based on the clinical history they reported. CDR3 length equals 16 residues. J was trimmed by 1 base and V by 1 base; bases with no gene match: 2. The germline V gene encodes CDR1 SGHVS and CDR2 FQNEAQ. Method: immunoSEQ multiplex PCR; TCRdb's copy keeps in-frame clones and lacks some. Of around 300,000 clones listed, 88% are singletons. Sequencing was carried out using PBMCs or T cells enriched from blood (not recorded which). The rearrangement uses TRBV7-8 and TRBJ2-3; 10 positions match TRBD2. The origin of this receptor is a man under 40 who had recovered from COVID-19. The CDR3 nucleotides read TGTGCCAGCAGCTTAGTCACTAGCGGGGGCACAGATACGCAGTATTTT. Its protein is CASSLVTSGGTDTQYF.